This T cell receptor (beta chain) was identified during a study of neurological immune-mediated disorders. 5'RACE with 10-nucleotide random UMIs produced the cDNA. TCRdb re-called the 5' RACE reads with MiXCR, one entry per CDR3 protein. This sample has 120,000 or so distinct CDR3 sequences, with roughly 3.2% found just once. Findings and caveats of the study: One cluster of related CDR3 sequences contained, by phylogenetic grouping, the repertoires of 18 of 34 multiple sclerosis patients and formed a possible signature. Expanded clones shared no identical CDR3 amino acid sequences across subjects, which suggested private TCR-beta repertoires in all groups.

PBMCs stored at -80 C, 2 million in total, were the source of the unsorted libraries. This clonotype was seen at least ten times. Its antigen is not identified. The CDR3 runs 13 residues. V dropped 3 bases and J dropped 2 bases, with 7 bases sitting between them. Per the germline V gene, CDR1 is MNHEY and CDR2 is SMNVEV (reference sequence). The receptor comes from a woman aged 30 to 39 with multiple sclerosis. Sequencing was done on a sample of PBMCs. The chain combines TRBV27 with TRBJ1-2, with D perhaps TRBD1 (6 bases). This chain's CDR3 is CASSFGQNYGYTF. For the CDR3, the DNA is TGTGCCAGCAGTTTTGGACAGAACTATGGCTACACCTTC.